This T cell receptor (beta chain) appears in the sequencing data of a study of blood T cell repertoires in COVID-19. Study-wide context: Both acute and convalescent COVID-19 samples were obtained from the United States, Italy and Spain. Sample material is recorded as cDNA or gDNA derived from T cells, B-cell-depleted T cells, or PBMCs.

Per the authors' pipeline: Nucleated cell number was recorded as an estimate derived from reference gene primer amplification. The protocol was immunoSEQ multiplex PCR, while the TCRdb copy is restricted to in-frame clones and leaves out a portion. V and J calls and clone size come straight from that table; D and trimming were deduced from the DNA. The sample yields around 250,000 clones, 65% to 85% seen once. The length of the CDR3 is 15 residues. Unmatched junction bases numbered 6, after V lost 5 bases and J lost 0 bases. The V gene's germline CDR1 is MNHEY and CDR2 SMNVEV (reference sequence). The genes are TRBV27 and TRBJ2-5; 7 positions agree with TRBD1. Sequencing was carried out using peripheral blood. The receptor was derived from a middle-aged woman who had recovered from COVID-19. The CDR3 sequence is CASSPATGDQETQYF. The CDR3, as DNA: TGTGCCAGCAGTCCGGCCACAGGGGACCAAGAGACCCAGTACTTC.